A single sample gave rise to the 4 T cell receptor beta chains below, sequenced in a study of shared T cell receptors in the human thymus. Sequenced by immunoSEQ multiplex PCR; TCRdb stores in-frame clones only, minus some. The repertoire includes more than 550,000 clones, approximately 83% of them detected once, and about 0.011% sits in the top ten. The data also belong to a second study, concerning human thymus T cells.

The sample consisted of thymocytes. These receptors were obtained from a girl less than two years old with a congenital heart defect.

This clone was recorded a few times. The identical CDR3 is also encoded by other nucleotide sequences in the sample. The chain has TRBV2 and TRBJ2-7, with D uncertain. The CDR3 has 18 residues. Germline V gives CDR1 SNHLY, CDR2 FYNNEI. Trimming removed 7 bases from V and 3 bases from J, with 28 bases in between. The CDR3 DNA reads as TGTGCCAGCACCGGAGATACGGAACCAATTAAGTCCCGCTACGAGCAGTACTTC. Translated: CASTGDTEPIKSRYEQYF. Full variable domain (missing parts from reference TRBV2 and TRBJ2-7): EPEVTQTPSHQVTQMGQEVILRCVPISNHLYFYWYRQILGQKVEFLVSFYNNEISEKSEIFDDQFSVERPDGSNFTLKIRSTKLEDSAMYFCASTGDTEPIKSRYEQYFGPGTRLTVT.

This clone was detected only once. The CDR3 sequence is CASSFPAVTDTQYF. CDR3 DNA: TGCGCCAGCAGCTTCCCCGCGGTCACAGATACGCAGTATTTT. V is TRBV5-1 and J is TRBJ2-3, with D uncertain. V was shortened by 2 bases and J by 2 bases, with 9 bases between the two germline ends. The V gene's germline CDR1 is SGHRS and CDR2 YFSETQ. The CDR3 sequence is 14 residues long.

The chain combines TRBV6-5 with TRBJ2-7; the D is unclear. Trimming took 2 bases from V and 0 from J, leaving 5 bases between them. CDR3 length: 13 residues. Germline V gene data show CDR1 as MNHEY and CDR2 as SVGAGI. The CDR3 DNA is TGTGCCAGCAGTTACGTGAGCTCCTACGAGCAGTACTTC. This codes for CASSYVSSYEQYF.

A few counts support this clone. The chain joins TRBV6-5 to TRBJ1-2; 8 bases agree with TRBD1. The length of the CDR3 is 13 residues. Germline V gene lookup returns CDR1 MNHEY and CDR2 SVGAGI. The CDR3 loop reads CSHSGQANYGYTF. In nucleotides, the CDR3 is TGTTCTCACTCGGGACAGGCCAACTATGGCTACACCTTC.